This section outlines one T cell receptor (beta chain) sequence together with its context. The antigen is unknown. This sample stems from a study of shared clonotypes between healthy human individuals. Findings of the study overall: Sampling covered blood only; tissue repertoires likely differ. Clonotype sharing among donors was thought likely to change with sequencing depth. Generation probability values for non-shared clonotypes were lower than those for clonotypes shared by all four donors.

The table came from immunoSEQ multiplex PCR; TCRdb's copy has only in-frame clones and leaves some out. The sample shows about 1.5 million clones, roughly 95% of them seen only once. The germline CDR1 and CDR2 sequences are LGHNA and YSLEER. Trimming took 1 base from V and 7 from J; bases not matched to a gene: 3. This CDR3 has 14 residues. The V gene is TRBV4-3, the J gene TRBJ2-4; 8 positions match TRBD2. What was sequenced was naive CD4+ T cells sorted from blood. The sample's subset: CD45RA+ positively selected. The receptor was derived from a man younger than 45 in good health. The CDR3 coding sequence is TGCGCCAGCAGCCAAGCGGGGGGGCTGAACATTCAGTACTTC. Its translation: CASSQAGGLNIQYF.